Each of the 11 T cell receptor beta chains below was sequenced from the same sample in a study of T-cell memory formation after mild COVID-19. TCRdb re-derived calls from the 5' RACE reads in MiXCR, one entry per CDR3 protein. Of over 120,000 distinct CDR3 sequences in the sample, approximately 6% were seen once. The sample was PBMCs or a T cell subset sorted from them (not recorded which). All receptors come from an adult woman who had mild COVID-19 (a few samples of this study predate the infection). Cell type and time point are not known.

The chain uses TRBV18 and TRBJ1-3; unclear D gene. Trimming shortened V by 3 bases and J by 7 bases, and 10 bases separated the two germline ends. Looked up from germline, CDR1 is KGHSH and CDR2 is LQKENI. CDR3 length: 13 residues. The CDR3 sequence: CASSPTSENTIYF. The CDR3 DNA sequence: TGTGCCAGCTCACCCACCTCGGAGAACACCATATATTTT.

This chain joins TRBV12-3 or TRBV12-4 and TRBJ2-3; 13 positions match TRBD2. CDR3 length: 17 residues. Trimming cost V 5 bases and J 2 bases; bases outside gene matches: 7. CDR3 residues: CASSPTGTSGTTDTQYF. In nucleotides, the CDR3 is TGTGCCAGCAGTCCTACTGGGACTAGCGGGACCACAGATACGCAGTATTTT.

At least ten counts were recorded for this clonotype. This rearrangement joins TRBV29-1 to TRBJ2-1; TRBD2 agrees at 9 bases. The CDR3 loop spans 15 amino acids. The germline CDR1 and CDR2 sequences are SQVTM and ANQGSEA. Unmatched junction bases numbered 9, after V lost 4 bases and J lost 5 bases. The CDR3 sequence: CSVVTSGRRNNEQFF. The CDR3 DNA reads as TGCAGCGTTGTGACTAGCGGAAGACGGAACAATGAGCAGTTCTTC.

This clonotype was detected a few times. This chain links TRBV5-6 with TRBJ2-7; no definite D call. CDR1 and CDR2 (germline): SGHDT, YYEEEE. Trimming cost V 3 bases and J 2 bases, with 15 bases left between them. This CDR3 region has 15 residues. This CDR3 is CASSSVGRIAYEQYF. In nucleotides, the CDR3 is TGTGCCAGCAGCTCAGTCGGCAGGATAGCCTACGAGCAGTACTTC.

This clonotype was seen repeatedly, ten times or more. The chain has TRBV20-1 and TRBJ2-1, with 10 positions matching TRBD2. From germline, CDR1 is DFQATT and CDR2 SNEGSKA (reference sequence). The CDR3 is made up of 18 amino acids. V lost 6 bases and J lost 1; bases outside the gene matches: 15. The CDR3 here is CSAPVSGTSARSYNEQFF. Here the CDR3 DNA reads TGCAGTGCCCCGGTATCTGGGACTAGCGCCCGATCCTACAATGAGCAGTTCTTC.

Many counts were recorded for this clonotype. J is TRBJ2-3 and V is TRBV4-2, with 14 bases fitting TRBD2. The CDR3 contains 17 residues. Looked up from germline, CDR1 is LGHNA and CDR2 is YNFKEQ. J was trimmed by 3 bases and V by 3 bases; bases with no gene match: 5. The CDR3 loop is CASSHGTSGGLTDTQYF. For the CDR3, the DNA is TGTGCCAGCAGCCATGGGACTAGCGGGGGCTTAACAGATACGCAGTATTTT.

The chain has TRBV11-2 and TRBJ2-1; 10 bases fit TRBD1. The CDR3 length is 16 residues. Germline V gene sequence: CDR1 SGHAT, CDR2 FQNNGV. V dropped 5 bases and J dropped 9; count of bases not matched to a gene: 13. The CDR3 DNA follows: TGTGCCAGCAGCCCCCGCCTACCGGGACAGGGGTCTGAGCAGTTCTTC. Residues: CASSPRLPGQGSEQFF.

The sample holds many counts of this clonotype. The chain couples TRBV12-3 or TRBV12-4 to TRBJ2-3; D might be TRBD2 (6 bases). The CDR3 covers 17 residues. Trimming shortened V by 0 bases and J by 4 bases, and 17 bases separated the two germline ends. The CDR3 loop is CASSLAVPTWRADTQYF. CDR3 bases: TGTGCCAGCAGTTTAGCCGTCCCTACATGGAGGGCAGATACGCAGTATTTT.

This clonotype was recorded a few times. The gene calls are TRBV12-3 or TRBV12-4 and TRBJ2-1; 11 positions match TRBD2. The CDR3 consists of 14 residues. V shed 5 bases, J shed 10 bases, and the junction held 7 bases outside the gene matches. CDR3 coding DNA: TGTGCCAGCAGTATTGGACTAGCGGGTCGGGAGCAGTTCTTC. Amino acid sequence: CASSIGLAGREQFF.

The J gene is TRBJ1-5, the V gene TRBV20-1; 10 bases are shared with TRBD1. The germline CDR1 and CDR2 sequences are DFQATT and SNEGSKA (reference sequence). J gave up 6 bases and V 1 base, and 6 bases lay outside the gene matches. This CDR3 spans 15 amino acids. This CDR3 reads CSARAPGQGSQPQHF. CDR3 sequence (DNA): TGCAGTGCTAGAGCTCCGGGACAGGGGAGTCAGCCCCAGCATTTT.

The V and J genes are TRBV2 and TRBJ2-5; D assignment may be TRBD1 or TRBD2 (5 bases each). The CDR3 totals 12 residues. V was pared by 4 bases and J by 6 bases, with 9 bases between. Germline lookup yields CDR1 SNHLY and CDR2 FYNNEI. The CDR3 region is CASSGDEKTQYF. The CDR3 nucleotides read TGTGCCAGCAGTGGGGACGAAAAGACCCAGTACTTC. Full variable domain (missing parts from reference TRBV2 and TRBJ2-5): EPEVTQTPSHQVTQMGQEVILRCVPISNHLYFYWYRQILGQKVEFLVSFYNNEISEKSEIFDDQFSVERPDGSNFTLKIRSTKLEDSAMYFCASSGDEKTQYFGPGTRLLVL.